Detailed here is one T cell receptor (beta chain). Seattle-derived patients entered the study during active infection and were followed longitudinally. The record originates from a study of blood T cell repertoires in COVID-19. Turning to the study itself: T cells, B-cell-depleted T cells, or PBMCs supplied cDNA or gDNA.

Per the study methods: Reference gene primer amplification yielded estimated nucleated cell counts. The assay was immunoSEQ multiplex PCR, and TCRdb's table has in-frame clones only and misses some. That table is the source of V, J and clone size, and D and trimming were worked out from the DNA. There are approximately 93,000 clones in the sample; around 88% occur only once, and approximately 2% lies in the top ten. CDR1 is LGHNA, CDR2 YNFKEQ, per germline. The V gene end was trimmed by 0 bases and the J gene end by 9 bases; junction bases not matched to a gene: 12. CDR3 length: 16 residues. Material for sequencing was peripheral blood. The receptor was isolated from a man aged 50 to 60 with COVID-19, enrolled during active disease. The gene calls are TRBV4-2 and TRBJ2-5; 8 bases fit TRBD2. CDR3 in DNA: TGTGCCAGCAGCCAAGAAGCTAGCGGGCCCTTGAAGGCCCAGTACTTC. This encodes CASSQEASGPLKAQYF.